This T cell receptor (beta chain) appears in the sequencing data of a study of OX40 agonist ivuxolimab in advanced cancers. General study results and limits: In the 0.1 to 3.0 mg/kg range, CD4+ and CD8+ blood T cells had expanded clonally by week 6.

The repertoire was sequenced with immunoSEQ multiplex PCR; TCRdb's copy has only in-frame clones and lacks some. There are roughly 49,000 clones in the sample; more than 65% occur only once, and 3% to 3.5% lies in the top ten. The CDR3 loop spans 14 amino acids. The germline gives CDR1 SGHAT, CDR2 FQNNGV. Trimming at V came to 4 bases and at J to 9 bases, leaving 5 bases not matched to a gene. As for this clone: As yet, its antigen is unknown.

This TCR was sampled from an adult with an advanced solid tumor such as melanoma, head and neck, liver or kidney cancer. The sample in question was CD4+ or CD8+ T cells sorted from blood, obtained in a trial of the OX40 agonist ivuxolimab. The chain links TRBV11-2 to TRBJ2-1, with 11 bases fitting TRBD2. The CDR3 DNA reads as TGTGCCAGCAGCTCCCTGACTAGCGGGGCTGAGCAGTTCTTC. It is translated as CASSSLTSGAEQFF.